One sample yielded the 27 T cell receptor beta chains listed below, sequenced in a study of blood T cell repertoires in COVID-19. This table comes from immunoSEQ multiplex PCR, and its TCRdb copy is limited to in-frame clones, with some not included. The repertoire consists of 310,000 or so clones, with about 90% occurring once and the leading ten covering 2% to 2.5%. The sequenced sample consisted of peripheral blood. The receptors were sampled from a woman younger than 45 who had recovered from COVID-19.

The sample holds a few counts of this clone. The rearrangement links TRBV6-4 to TRBJ2-2; TRBD1 is a possible D gene (5 bases). This CDR3 has 14 residues. Per germline, CDR1 MRHNA and CDR2 SNTAGT. Trimming shortened V by 7 bases and J by 3 bases, and 12 bases separated the two germline ends. CDR3 amino acids: CASTRDSDTGELFF. The CDR3, as DNA: TGTGCCAGCACGAGAGACAGCGACACCGGGGAGCTGTTTTTT.

The gene calls are TRBV6-2 or TRBV6-3 and TRBJ2-5; 7 bases are shared with TRBD1. This CDR3 region has 14 residues. With V trimmed by 2 bases and J by 2 bases, 2 bases remained unmatched. In germline, CDR1 is MNHEY, CDR2 SVGEGT. The DNA of the CDR3 is TGTGCCAGCAGTTACGGGACAGCACAAGAGACCCAGTACTTC. Translation gives CASSYGTAQETQYF.

The chain carries TRBV5-6 and TRBJ2-7; the D gene is possibly TRBD2 (6 bases). Deletions cut 5 bases from V and 0 bases from J, with 15 bases between. The germline CDR1 and CDR2 sequences are SGHDT and YYEEEE. The CDR3 is made up of 15 amino acids. The CDR3 here is CASSWWEEPSYEQYF. The DNA of the CDR3 is TGTGCCAGCAGTTGGTGGGAGGAGCCCTCCTACGAGCAGTACTTC.

This chain links TRBV3-1 (or the pseudogene TRBV3-2) with TRBJ1-2, with D perhaps matching TRBD1 (5 bases). The length of the CDR3 is 16 residues. V was trimmed by 4 bases and J by 2 bases, leaving 17 bases between them. Germline assignment: CDR1 LGHDT and CDR2 YNNKEL (reference sequence). CDR3 in amino acids: CASSRGLPGGNYGYTF. The DNA of the CDR3 is TGTGCCAGCAGCCGGGGACTGCCCGGGGGGAACTATGGCTACACCTTC.

This chain joins TRBV10-1 and TRBJ1-1, with 7 bases fitting TRBD1. Germline V CDR1 and CDR2: WNHNN, SYGVQD (reference sequence). J lost 7 bases, V lost 5 bases, and 4 bases had no gene match. The CDR3 runs 12 residues. CDR3 region: CASSSDRVEAFF. CDR3 DNA sequence: TGCGCCAGCAGTTCCGACAGGGTTGAAGCTTTCTTT.

This rearrangement joins TRBV7-2 to TRBJ1-2; D remains unclear. This CDR3 contains 15 residues. CDR1 is SGHTA and CDR2 is FQGNSA in the germline V gene. V was pared by 1 base and J by 3 bases, with 12 bases between. The CDR3 DNA follows: TGTGCCAGCAGCTTAGGGGAGGCCAGATACTATGGCTACACCTTC. It codes for CASSLGEARYYGYTF.

The CDR3 loop reads CAIRQGATEAFF. CDR3 coding DNA: TGTGCCATACGACAGGGGGCGACTGAAGCTTTCTTT. The chain has TRBV19 and TRBJ1-1, with TRBD1 matching 10 bases. This CDR3 has 12 amino acids. Germline values: CDR1 LNHDA, CDR2 SQIVND (reference sequence). With 10 bases clipped from V and 5 bases from J, the junction kept 4 bases outside the gene matches.

J is TRBJ1-1 and V is TRBV30, with unresolved D. Germline lookup yields CDR1 GTSNPN and CDR2 SVGIG (reference sequence). Between the trimmed V and J ends, which lost 2 bases and 6 bases, there was a span of 10 bases. This CDR3 region has 12 residues. The CDR3: CAWSIGYSEAFF. The CDR3 nucleotides are TGTGCCTGGAGTATCGGTTATTCTGAAGCTTTCTTT. The whole variable domain, filled in from reference TRBV30 and TRBJ1-1, reads SQTIHQWPATLVQPVGSPLSLECTVEGTSNPNLYWYRQAAGRGLQLLFYSVGIGQISSEVPQNLSASRPQDRQFILSSKKLLLSDSGFYLCAWSIGYSEAFFGQGTRLTVV.

This clone has more than one count but fewer than ten. V and J are TRBV5-1 and TRBJ2-1; D perhaps matches TRBD1 (5 bases). V gave up 0 bases and J gave up 6 bases, with 10 bases separating them. The CDR3 totals 14 residues. Germline loops: CDR1 SGHRS, CDR2 YFSETQ. As DNA, the CDR3 is TGCGCCAGCAGCTTGGGACAGCAAATCAATGAGCAGTTCTTC. It encodes CASSLGQQINEQFF.

The chain joins TRBV27 to TRBJ2-1, with 8 bases identical to TRBD2. Germline-derived CDR1 and CDR2 are MNHEY and SMNVEV (reference sequence). The CDR3 is 12 amino acids. The ends lost 2 bases at V and 9 bases at J; junction bases unmatched: 0. This CDR3 is CASSLAGGEQFF. In DNA, the CDR3 is TGTGCCAGCAGTTTAGCGGGGGGTGAGCAGTTCTTC.

The chain uses TRBV14 and TRBJ2-5; TRBD2 aligns across 8 bases. CDR3 size: 16 residues. Per the germline V gene, CDR1 is SGHDN and CDR2 is FVKESK. V was pared by 3 bases and J by 4 bases, with 10 bases of the junction left unmatched. This CDR3 is CASSQAGTSFSETQYF. The CDR3 region has the DNA TGTGCCAGCAGCCAGGCCGGGACTAGTTTTTCAGAGACCCAGTACTTC.

The genes are TRBV5-6 and TRBJ2-7, with D possibly being TRBD1 (5 bases). The CDR3 is made up of 12 amino acids. In germline, CDR1 is SGHDT, CDR2 YYEEEE. V gave up 5 bases and J gave up 2 bases, with 8 bases separating them. The DNA of the CDR3 is TGTGCCAGCAGTACACAGGCCTACGAGCAGTACTTC. Translation gives CASSTQAYEQYF.

The gene calls are TRBV5-1 and TRBJ1-1; D might be TRBD1 (6 bases). Looked up from germline, CDR1 is SGHRS and CDR2 is YFSETQ. CDR3 length: 13 residues. The ends were cut back, 0 bases at V and 10 bases at J, with 13 bases in the middle. CDR3 loop: CASSLDSGGAAFF. CDR3 sequence (DNA): TGCGCCAGCAGCTTGGATAGTGGGGGGGCAGCTTTCTTT.

In this sample, this clone turned up once. The DNA for the CDR3 is TGTGCCAGCAGCTTCACAGGGGGCTCGGAAAAACTGTTTTTT. Protein: CASSFTGGSEKLFF. The J gene is TRBJ1-4, the V gene TRBV5-6; 9 bases match TRBD1. The germline V gene encodes CDR1 SGHDT and CDR2 YYEEEE. The V gene end was trimmed by 2 bases and the J gene end by 8 bases; junction bases not matched to a gene: 4. CDR3 size: 14 residues.

The V gene is TRBV5-1, the J gene TRBJ2-1; D gene unclear. The V gene lost 0 bases and the J gene lost 10 bases, with 8 bases spanning the gap. The CDR3 has 12 amino acids. Germline-derived CDR1 and CDR2 are SGHRS and YFSETQ. CDR3: CASSLGANEQFF. The CDR3 DNA reads TGCGCCAGCAGCTTGGGGGCTAACGAGCAGTTCTTC. Full variable domain (outside the CDR3, taken from reference TRBV5-1 and TRBJ2-1): KAGVTQTPRYLIKTRGQQVTLSCSPISGHRSVSWYQQTPGQGLQFLFEYFSETQRNKGNFPGRFSGRQFSNSRSEMNVSTLELGDSALYLCASSLGANEQFFGPGTRLTVL.

The chain is built from TRBV29-1 and TRBJ2-7; 7 bases line up with TRBD1. V gave up 5 bases and J gave up 3 bases; unmatched junction bases: 7. Germline assignment: CDR1 SQVTM and CDR2 ANQGSEA. The CDR3 contains 13 residues. The CDR3 reads CSVLAGGGYEQYF. The CDR3 nucleotides read TGCAGCGTTCTGGCAGGGGGTGGCTACGAGCAGTACTTC.

The chain recombines TRBV6-6 with TRBJ2-1, with D perhaps matching TRBD2 (7 bases). The CDR3 spans 14 residues. With 2 bases removed from V and 5 bases from J, the gap between germline ends came to 10 bases. Germline lookup yields CDR1 MNHNY and CDR2 SVGAGI (reference sequence). In DNA form, the CDR3 reads TGTGCCAGCAGTTACGAGGGGGGGAACAATGAGCAGTTCTTC. Protein product: CASSYEGGNNEQFF.

As regards this clone: Other DNA sequences in the sample encode the same CDR3. J is TRBJ2-7 and V is TRBV14, with D possibly being TRBD1 (6 bases). The CDR3 is made up of 14 amino acids. V gave up 2 bases and J gave up 2 bases, with 10 bases separating them. Germline V gene sequence: CDR1 SGHDN, CDR2 FVKESK. This chain's CDR3 is CASSQTGLTYEQYF. In DNA form, the CDR3 reads TGTGCCAGCAGCCAAACAGGGTTGACCTACGAGCAGTACTTC.

V usage is TRBV9 and J usage is TRBJ2-7; no clear D. Germline V gene sequence: CDR1 SGDLS, CDR2 YYNGEE. Trimming took 4 bases from V and 3 from J, leaving 11 bases between them. The CDR3 extends over 13 amino acids. The chain's CDR3 is CASSLTENYEQYF. The CDR3, as DNA: TGTGCCAGCAGCTTAACCGAGAACTACGAGCAGTACTTC.

This clone was observed a few times. The CDR3, as DNA: TGCGCCAGCAGAGCGGGACTAGCTGTGCCCGAGCAGTACTTC. Encoded protein: CASRAGLAVPEQYF. V gene TRBV10-2 combines with J gene TRBJ2-7; 9 bases map to TRBD2. CDR3 size: 14 residues. CDR1 and CDR2 (germline): WSHSY, SAAADI. V shed 6 bases, J shed 6 bases, and the junction held 9 bases outside the gene matches.

V gene TRBV6-1 combines with J gene TRBJ2-6, with no clear D. The CDR3 contains 15 residues. Germline values: CDR1 MNHNS, CDR2 SASEGT. Trimming cost V 1 base and J 3 bases, with 7 bases left between them. This chain's CDR3 is CASSEGYGGANVLTF. The CDR3 DNA is TGTGCCAGCAGTGAAGGGTACGGTGGGGCCAACGTCCTGACTTTC.

V usage is TRBV19 and J usage is TRBJ2-3; 12 nucleotides line up with TRBD2. In germline, CDR1 is LNHDA, CDR2 SQIVND (reference sequence). This CDR3 is built from 16 residues. J lost 4 bases, V lost 2 bases, and 4 bases had no gene match. In nucleotides, the CDR3 is TGTGCCAGTAGTATATCGACTAGCGGGAGCCCAGATACGCAGTATTTT. Translated: CASSISTSGSPDTQYF.

This chain uses TRBV4-2 with TRBJ2-2; 9 nucleotides agree with TRBD2. This CDR3 region has 16 residues. V shed 5 bases and J 6 bases; nucleotides not matched to a gene: 10. CDR1 LGHNA and CDR2 YNFKEQ come from the germline V gene. The chain's CDR3 is CASSSAGTSTAGELFF. CDR3 nucleotide sequence: TGTGCCAGCAGCTCCGCCGGGACTAGCACAGCCGGGGAGCTGTTTTTT.

This sequence joins TRBV7-9 and TRBJ2-5; 10 bases match TRBD2. CDR3 length: 12 residues. CDR1 and CDR2 (germline): SEHNR, FQNEAQ (reference sequence). J gave up 14 bases and V 3 bases, and 6 bases lay outside the gene matches. CDR3 nucleotide sequence: TGTGCCAGCAGCTTTCCCGGGACTAGCGCATACTTC. Translated, it gives CASSFPGTSAYF.

This rearrangement joins TRBV19 to TRBJ1-1; 8 nucleotides line up with TRBD1. This CDR3 is built from 14 residues. Germline CDR1 reads LNHDA; CDR2 reads SQIVND (reference sequence). Trimming cost V 9 bases and J 6 bases; bases outside gene matches: 12. CDR3 nucleotides: TGTGCCAGCACTCCTGGACAGGGTGGCCCTGAAGCTTTCTTT. It yields the protein CASTPGQGGPEAFF.

J is TRBJ2-7 and V is TRBV6-1, with D tentatively TRBD1 (6 bases). The CDR3 contains 15 residues. The germline CDR1 and CDR2 sequences are MNHNS and SASEGT. V shed 3 bases and J shed 3 bases, with 15 bases lying between them. Here the CDR3 reads CASSEGASSNYEQYF. The CDR3 DNA reads TGTGCCAGCAGTGAGGGGGCCAGCTCCAACTACGAGCAGTACTTC.

This clone was observed once. V is TRBV28 and J is TRBJ2-2, with 8 bases that match TRBD1. The CDR3 is made up of 16 amino acids. From germline, CDR1 is MDHEN and CDR2 SYDVKM. J gave up 0 bases and V 6 bases, and 6 bases lay outside the gene matches. The CDR3 bases are TGTGCCAGCAGGGTCCAGGGGGCCCCGAACACCGGGGAGCTGTTTTTT. Its protein is CASRVQGAPNTGELFF.